This TCR beta chain was retrieved from a study of control samples from healthy donors and cancer patients. This table comes from immunoSEQ multiplex PCR, and its TCRdb copy is limited to in-frame clones, with some not included. The table includes 150,000 to 200,000 clones, roughly 90% detected once. This clonotype was sampled from a man aged 25 to 40 in good health. The sequenced sample consisted of blood.

Written as DNA, the CDR3 is TGCGCCAGCAGCGGGGGGACGTTTGCAACTAATGAAAAACTGTTTTTT. Translating it yields CASSGGTFATNEKLFF. The chain links TRBV4-3 to TRBJ1-4; maybe TRBD1 (5 bases). The ends were cut back, 5 bases at V and 0 bases at J, with 13 bases in the middle. CDR1 and CDR2 (germline): LGHNA, YSLEER. CDR3 size: 16 residues.